Below are 30 T cell receptor beta chains sequenced from a single sample in a study of CD8 T cells in Susac syndrome. RNA totalling 0.5 to 1 ug underwent reverse transcription with random hexamers. TCRdb reanalysed the immunoSEQ multiplex PCR reads using MiXCR and keeps one entry per CDR3 protein. The sample lists 50,000 to 60,000 distinct CDR3 sequences, approximately 94% occurring once. Sequenced input: CD8+ T cells from PBMCs. All receptors derive from a human donor in good health.

V usage is TRBV7-2 and J usage is TRBJ2-7; D unclear. Germline CDR1 SGHTA, CDR2 FQGNSA. The V end was cut by 3 bases, the J end by 3 bases, with 9 bases between. The CDR3 is made up of 13 amino acids. The CDR3 nucleotides are TGTGCCAGCAGCTTCGGTGACAACTACGAGCAGTACTTC. This translates into CASSFGDNYEQYF.

V is TRBV6-2 or TRBV6-3 and J is TRBJ1-2; a possible D gene is TRBD1 (5 bases). Germline lookup yields CDR1 MNHEY and CDR2 SVGEGT. CDR3 size: 14 residues. V lost 8 bases, J lost 4 bases, and 17 bases lay in between. CDR3 residues: CASLDSLVRYGYTF. CDR3 nucleotide sequence: TGTGCCAGCTTAGACAGTCTGGTGCGCTATGGCTACACCTTC.

The chain joins TRBV5-1 to TRBJ2-3; 9 nucleotides match TRBD2. Looked up from germline, CDR1 is SGHRS and CDR2 is YFSETQ. J lost 2 bases, V lost 3 bases, and 7 bases had no gene match. The CDR3 loop spans 16 amino acids. The CDR3 DNA reads as TGCGCCAGCAGCTGGAAGCGGGGGGTCTACACAGATACGCAGTATTTT. Protein product: CASSWKRGVYTDTQYF.

In this sample, this clonotype turned up once. The chain uses TRBV7-9 and TRBJ2-3, with TRBD2 as a possible D gene (6 bases). V was cut by 1 base and J by 4 bases, with 12 bases left in between. Germline assignment: CDR1 SEHNR and CDR2 FQNEAQ (reference sequence). This CDR3 has 15 amino acids. The CDR3 DNA sequence: TGTGCCAGCAGCTTAGGGGCCGGAGGGCCAGATACGCAGTATTTT. This gives the protein CASSLGAGGPDTQYF.

The V and J genes are TRBV29-1 and TRBJ1-1; D not certain. Germline CDR1 and CDR2: SQVTM and ANQGSEA. The CDR3 consists of 11 residues. V was shortened by 8 bases and J by 5 bases, with 12 bases between the two germline ends. CDR3 in amino acids: CSPLVGTEAFF. The CDR3 nucleotides are TGCAGCCCCCTGGTCGGAACTGAAGCTTTCTTT. Drawing the rest from reference TRBV29-1 and TRBJ1-1, the complete variable domain is SAVISQKPSRDICQRGTSLTIQCQVDSQVTMMFWYRQQPGQSLTLIATANQGSEATYESGFVIDKFPISRPNLTFSTLTVSNMSPEDSSIYLCSPLVGTEAFFGQGTRLTVV.

Turning to this clonotype: No DNA is shown, since the ends of the CDR3 on it are uncertain; the CDR3 is the one TCRdb lists. The rearrangement uses TRBV11-2 and TRBJ2-1; the tabulated D call, TRBD2, remains unverified against the DNA. The germline gives CDR1 SGHAT, CDR2 FQNNGV. The CDR3 has 16 amino acids, counting both end residues. This CDR3 reads CASSFGPGRSYNEQFF.

This chain joins TRBV11-2 and TRBJ1-2; D is ambiguous. This CDR3 has 13 residues. V was shortened by 1 base and J by 4 bases, with 7 bases between the two germline ends. Germline assignment: CDR1 SGHAT and CDR2 FQNNGV. CDR3 region: CASSLAQIYGYTF. The CDR3 nucleotides read TGTGCCAGCAGCTTAGCACAGATCTATGGCTACACCTTC. Variable domain in full (rest from reference TRBV11-2 and TRBJ1-2): EAGVAQSPRYKIIEKRQSVAFWCNPISGHATLYWYQQILGQGPKLLIQFQNNGVVDDSQLPKDRFSAERLKGVDSTLKIQPAKLEDSAVYLCASSLAQIYGYTFGSGTRLTVV.

The chain joins TRBV27 to TRBJ2-7, with TRBD1 identical over 7 bases. CDR3 length equals 15 residues. Trimming at V came to 6 bases and at J to 2 bases, leaving 10 bases not matched to a gene. Germline CDR1 and CDR2: MNHEY and SMNVEV (reference sequence). Here the CDR3 reads CASSTPGTATYEQYF. As DNA, the CDR3 is TGTGCCAGCAGCACCCCCGGGACAGCGACCTACGAGCAGTACTTC.

The rearrangement joins TRBV29-1 to TRBJ2-1; possible D gene TRBD2, 5 bases. CDR1 is SQVTM and CDR2 is ANQGSEA in the germline V gene. The CDR3 has 15 residues. V lost 0 bases and J 5 bases, leaving 14 bases between the germline ends. This CDR3 is CSVEEVGREHNEQFF. As DNA, the CDR3 is TGCAGCGTTGAAGAAGTTGGTAGGGAGCACAATGAGCAGTTCTTC.

The V call is TRBV13, the J call TRBJ2-5; 7 bases are a match to TRBD1. The junction had 4 bases not matched to a gene; V was cut back by 5 bases and J by 4 bases. Germline assignment: CDR1 PRHDT and CDR2 FYEKMQ (reference sequence). CDR3 length: 13 amino acids. This chain's CDR3 is CASSADRAETQYF. In nucleotides, the CDR3 is TGTGCCAGCAGCGCCGACAGGGCAGAGACCCAGTACTTC.

The rearrangement uses TRBV29-1 and TRBJ2-1; D unclear. The CDR3 is made up of 14 amino acids. V was clipped by 3 bases and J by 6 bases, with 15 bases between them. CDR1 is SQVTM and CDR2 is ANQGSEA in the germline V gene. The CDR3 reads CSVDGSPDPNEQFF. For the CDR3, the DNA is TGCAGCGTTGATGGTAGCCCCGACCCCAATGAGCAGTTCTTC.

The chain has TRBV6-5 and TRBJ2-3, with D unclear. The CDR3 runs 16 residues. In germline, CDR1 is MNHEY, CDR2 SVGAGI. The V gene lost 0 bases and the J gene lost 1 base, with 11 bases spanning the gap. In DNA, the CDR3 is TGTGCCAGCAGTTACTCAACCGCCGCCGGCACAGATACGCAGTATTTT. The encoded protein is CASSYSTAAGTDTQYF.

The chain employs TRBV6-5 and TRBJ2-7; tentative D call: TRBD1 (5 bases). CDR1 and CDR2 from the germline V gene are MNHEY and SVGAGI. With 5 bases removed from V and 0 bases from J, the gap between germline ends came to 11 bases. CDR3 length: 14 residues. The CDR3 nucleotides read TGTGCCAGCAGTCCGGACATCCTCTCCTACGAGCAGTACTTC. It specifies CASSPDILSYEQYF.

V usage is TRBV6-1 and J usage is TRBJ2-7, with D uncertain. V lost 1 base to trimming and J lost 3 bases, with 7 bases between them. This CDR3 is 13 amino acids long. CDR1 and CDR2 from the germline V gene are MNHNS and SASEGT. Written as DNA, the CDR3 is TGTGCCAGCAGTGAAGGGATTGACTACGAGCAGTACTTC. Its translation is CASSEGIDYEQYF.

V and J are TRBV2 and TRBJ1-1; possible D gene TRBD1, 5 bases. CDR3 length: 12 amino acids. Germline assignment: CDR1 SNHLY and CDR2 FYNNEI. The V end lost 6 bases, the J end lost 2 bases, and 7 bases lay between the germline ends. This CDR3 is CASRRGNTEAFF. The CDR3 region has the DNA TGTGCCAGCAGAAGGGGAAACACTGAAGCTTTCTTT. Based on the CDR3 plus reference TRBV2 and TRBJ1-1, the full variable domain is EPEVTQTPSHQVTQMGQEVILRCVPISNHLYFYWYRQILGQKVEFLVSFYNNEISEKSEIFDDQFSVERPDGSNFTLKIRSTKLEDSAMYFCASRRGNTEAFFGQGTRLTVV.

The rearrangement links TRBV6-5 to TRBJ2-7; 10 bases are shared with TRBD1. V trimming: 4 bases; J trimming: 5 bases; junction bases outside the gene matches: 8. This CDR3 is 15 amino acids long. Germline CDR1 MNHEY, CDR2 SVGAGI. The CDR3 sequence is CASSSPGTGVHEQYF. In DNA, the CDR3 is TGTGCCAGCAGTTCACCCGGGACAGGGGTCCACGAGCAGTACTTC.

This chain connects TRBV6-5 to TRBJ2-1; a weak D match, TRBD2 (6 bases). The CDR3 length is 14 residues. CDR1 is MNHEY and CDR2 is SVGAGI in the germline V gene. The ends were cut back, 7 bases at V and 3 bases at J, with 13 bases in the middle. Here the CDR3 DNA reads TGTGCCAGCATGGGGGGAGAATACTACAATGAGCAGTTCTTC. It specifies CASMGGEYYNEQFF.

The chain uses TRBV25-1 and TRBJ1-2; a weak D match, TRBD1 (5 bases). With 1 base removed from V and 0 bases from J, the gap between germline ends came to 18 bases. CDR1 MGHDK and CDR2 SYGVNS come from the germline V gene. CDR3 size: 18 residues. The CDR3 reads CASSESGRVQAANYGYTF. In DNA form, the CDR3 reads TGTGCCAGCAGTGAATCCGGCAGGGTGCAGGCCGCTAACTATGGCTACACCTTC.

The chain carries TRBV11-2 and TRBJ1-2; no clear D. CDR3 length: 11 residues. Germline CDR1 is SGHAT and CDR2 is FQNNGV. V was clipped by 7 bases and J by 6 bases, with 9 bases between them. CDR3 coding DNA: TGTGCCAGCACCGTTCGCCATGGCTACACCTTC. Its translation is CASTVRHGYTF.

The chain combines TRBV6-5 with TRBJ2-5, with 9 positions matching TRBD2. The germline V gene encodes CDR1 MNHEY and CDR2 SVGAGI. The length of the CDR3 is 16 residues. Trimming took 2 bases from V and 1 from J; bases not matched to a gene: 5. The CDR3 bases are TGTGCCAGCAGTTACGGGCGGCGGGGGGGCCAAGAGACCCAGTACTTC. This sequence encodes CASSYGRRGGQETQYF.

V usage is TRBV5-6 and J usage is TRBJ2-5; D tentatively reads TRBD1 or TRBD2 (5 bases each). The CDR3 runs 12 residues. V dropped 1 base and J dropped 7 bases, with 8 bases sitting between them. The germline gives CDR1 SGHDT, CDR2 YYEEEE. The CDR3 nucleotides read TGTGCCAGCAGCTTGCTGAGGGGGACCCAGTACTTC. Protein product: CASSLLRGTQYF.

This chain joins TRBV6-1 and TRBJ2-1, with TRBD2 matching 12 bases. Germline V gives CDR1 MNHNS, CDR2 SASEGT. V trimming: 4 bases; J trimming: 5 bases; junction bases outside the gene matches: 6. The CDR3 runs to 16 residues. CDR3: CASSVILAGGNNEQFF. The CDR3 DNA reads TGTGCCAGCAGTGTAATACTAGCGGGGGGCAACAATGAGCAGTTCTTC.

The chain carries TRBV4-1 and TRBJ1-3; no clear D. The CDR3 loop spans 18 amino acids. V was cut by 0 bases and J by 0 bases, with 15 bases left in between. Germline V gives CDR1 MGHRA, CDR2 YSYEKL. Here the CDR3 DNA reads TGCGCCAGCAGCCAAGAACCACCCGACATTCACTCTGGAAACACCATATATTTT. Encoded protein: CASSQEPPDIHSGNTIYF.

Worth noting for this clonotype: Given the absence of the conserved phenylalanine or tryptophan at the CDR3 end, a read error is likely. This chain links TRBV5-5 with TRBJ2-7; TRBD1 might be the D (6 bases). Germline CDR1 reads SGHKS; CDR2 reads YYEKEE (reference sequence). The V end lost 3 bases, the J end lost 7 bases, and 17 bases lay between the germline ends. There are 14 residues in the CDR3. CDR3 bases: TGTGCCAGCAGCTCCTCAATGGGGGCCTCAGAGCAGTACTTG. Residues: CASSSSMGASEQYL.

The V gene is TRBV15, the J gene TRBJ1-1; D not resolved. In germline, CDR1 is LNHNV, CDR2 YYDKDF (reference sequence). This CDR3 contains 13 residues. The V end lost 0 bases, the J end lost 4 bases, and 6 bases lay between the germline ends. The CDR3 here is CATSRDSGTEAFF. The DNA of the CDR3 is TGTGCCACCAGCAGAGATTCAGGCACTGAAGCTTTCTTT.

The genes are TRBV4-1 and TRBJ2-7; D uncertain. Trimming took off 0 bases at V and 4 bases at J, with 22 bases between the two ends. Per the germline V gene, CDR1 is MGHRA and CDR2 is YSYEKL. This CDR3 contains 18 residues. This CDR3 reads CASSQDQLPGPEQYEQYF. The DNA for the CDR3 is TGCGCCAGCAGCCAAGATCAACTACCCGGGCCCGAACAGTACGAGCAGTACTTC.

J is TRBJ2-7 and V is TRBV29-1, with D uncertain. This CDR3 has 12 amino acids. The ends were cut back, 1 base at V and 2 bases at J, with 6 bases in the middle. Germline CDR1 and CDR2: SQVTM and ANQGSEA. The CDR3 region has the DNA TGCAGCGTTGAAGCAGGCACCTACGAGCAGTACTTC. It specifies CSVEAGTYEQYF.

V and J are TRBV12-3 or TRBV12-4 and TRBJ2-6; D gene ambiguous. Trimming took off 4 bases at V and 0 bases at J, with 10 bases between the two ends. CDR3 size: 16 residues. The CDR3 nucleotides are TGTGCCAGCAGTTCCCCACATGACTCTGGGGCCAACGTCCTGACTTTC. It is translated as CASSSPHDSGANVLTF.

This rearrangement joins TRBV10-3 to TRBJ2-7; 7 positions match TRBD1. The CDR3 extends over 21 amino acids. Germline CDR1 and CDR2: ENHRY and SYGVKD. Germline trimming cut 2 bases from V and 1 base from J; bases unmatched to any gene: 23. CDR3 loop: CAISERPPGGFLGRGSYEQYF. DNA of the CDR3: TGTGCCATCAGTGAGCGACCACCAGGGGGTTTTCTCGGCCGTGGTTCCTACGAGCAGTACTTC.

This clonotype was observed a single time. The gene calls are TRBV2 and TRBJ2-3, with D hard to call. Trimming cost V 2 bases and J 2 bases, with 5 bases left between them. Germline loops: CDR1 SNHLY, CDR2 FYNNEI. The length of the CDR3 is 13 residues. CDR3 nucleotide sequence: TGTGCCAGCAGTGAAACGGACACAGATACGCAGTATTTT. This sequence encodes CASSETDTDTQYF. Supplemented by reference TRBV2 and TRBJ2-3, the full variable domain reads EPEVTQTPSHQVTQMGQEVILRCVPISNHLYFYWYRQILGQKVEFLVSFYNNEISEKSEIFDDQFSVERPDGSNFTLKIRSTKLEDSAMYFCASSETDTDTQYFGPGTRLTVL.